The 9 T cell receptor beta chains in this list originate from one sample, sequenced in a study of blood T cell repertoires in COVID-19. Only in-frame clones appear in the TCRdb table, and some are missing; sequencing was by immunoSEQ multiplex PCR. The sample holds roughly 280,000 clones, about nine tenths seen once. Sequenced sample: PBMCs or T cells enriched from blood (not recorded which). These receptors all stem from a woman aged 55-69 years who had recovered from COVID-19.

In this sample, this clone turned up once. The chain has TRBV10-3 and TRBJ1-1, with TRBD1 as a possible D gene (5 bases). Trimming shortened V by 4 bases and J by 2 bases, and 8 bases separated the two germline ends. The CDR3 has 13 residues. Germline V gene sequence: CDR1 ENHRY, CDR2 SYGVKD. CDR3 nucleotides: TGTGCCATCAGTGGTCAGGGAAACACTGAAGCTTTCTTT. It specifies CAISGQGNTEAFF.

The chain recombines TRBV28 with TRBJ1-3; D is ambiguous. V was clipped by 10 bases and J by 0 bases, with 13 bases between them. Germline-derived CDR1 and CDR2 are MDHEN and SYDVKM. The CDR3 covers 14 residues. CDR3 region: CAIKAASSGNTIYF. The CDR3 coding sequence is TGTGCCATCAAGGCGGCGAGCTCTGGAAACACCATATATTTT.

In DNA form, the CDR3 reads TGTGCCAGCAGCTCCGGACAGGGAAGAGGCAATCAGCCCCAGCATTTT. Its protein product is CASSSGQGRGNQPQHF. V and J are TRBV7-9 and TRBJ1-5; 8 bases map to TRBD1. V lost 4 bases to trimming and J lost 2 bases; unmatched junction nucleotides: 7. CDR1 and CDR2 (germline): SEHNR, FQNEAQ (reference sequence). This CDR3 is 16 amino acids long.

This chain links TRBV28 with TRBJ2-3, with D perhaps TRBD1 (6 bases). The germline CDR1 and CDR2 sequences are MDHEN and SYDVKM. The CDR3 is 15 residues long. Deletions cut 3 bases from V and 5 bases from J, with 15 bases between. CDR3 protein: CASSLEARGLDTQYF. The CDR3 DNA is TGTGCCAGCAGTTTGGAGGCCAGGGGTTTAGATACGCAGTATTTT.

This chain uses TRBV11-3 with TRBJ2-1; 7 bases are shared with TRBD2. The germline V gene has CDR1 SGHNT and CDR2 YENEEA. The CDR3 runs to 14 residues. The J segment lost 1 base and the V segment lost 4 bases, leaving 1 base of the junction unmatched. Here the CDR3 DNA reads TGTGCCAGCAGCTGGGGGGGTTCCTACAATGAGCAGTTCTTC. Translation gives CASSWGGSYNEQFF. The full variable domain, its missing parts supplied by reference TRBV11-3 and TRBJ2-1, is EAGVVQSPRYKIIEKKQPVAFWCNPISGHNTLYWYLQNLGQGPELLIRYENEEAVDDSQLPKDRFSAERLKGVDSTLKIQPAELGDSAVYLCASSWGGSYNEQFFGPGTRLTVL.

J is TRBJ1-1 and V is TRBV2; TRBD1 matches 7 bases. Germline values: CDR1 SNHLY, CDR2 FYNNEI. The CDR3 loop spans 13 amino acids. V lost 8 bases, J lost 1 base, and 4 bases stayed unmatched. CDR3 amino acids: CASLRGENTEAFF. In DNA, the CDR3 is TGTGCCAGCCTCAGGGGGGAGAACACTGAAGCTTTCTTT.

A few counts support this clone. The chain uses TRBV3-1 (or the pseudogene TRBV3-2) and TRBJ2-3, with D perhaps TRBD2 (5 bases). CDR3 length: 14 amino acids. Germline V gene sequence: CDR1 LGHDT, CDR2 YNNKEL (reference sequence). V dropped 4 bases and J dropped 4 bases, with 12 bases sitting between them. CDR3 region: CASSRPPGSDTQYF. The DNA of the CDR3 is TGTGCCAGCAGCCGTCCACCGGGATCAGATACGCAGTATTTT.

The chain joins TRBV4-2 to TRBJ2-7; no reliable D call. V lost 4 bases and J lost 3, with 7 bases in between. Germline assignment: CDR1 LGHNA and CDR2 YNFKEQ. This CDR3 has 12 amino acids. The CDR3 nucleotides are TGTGCCAGCAGCCCATCTAGCTACGAGCAGTACTTC. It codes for CASSPSSYEQYF.

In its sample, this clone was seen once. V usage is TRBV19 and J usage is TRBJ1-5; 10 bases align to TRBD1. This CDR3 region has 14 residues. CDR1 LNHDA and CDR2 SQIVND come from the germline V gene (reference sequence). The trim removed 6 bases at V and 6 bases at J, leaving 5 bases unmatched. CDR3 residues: CASRTGGFGQPQHF. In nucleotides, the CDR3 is TGTGCCAGTAGGACAGGGGGCTTCGGTCAGCCCCAGCATTTT.